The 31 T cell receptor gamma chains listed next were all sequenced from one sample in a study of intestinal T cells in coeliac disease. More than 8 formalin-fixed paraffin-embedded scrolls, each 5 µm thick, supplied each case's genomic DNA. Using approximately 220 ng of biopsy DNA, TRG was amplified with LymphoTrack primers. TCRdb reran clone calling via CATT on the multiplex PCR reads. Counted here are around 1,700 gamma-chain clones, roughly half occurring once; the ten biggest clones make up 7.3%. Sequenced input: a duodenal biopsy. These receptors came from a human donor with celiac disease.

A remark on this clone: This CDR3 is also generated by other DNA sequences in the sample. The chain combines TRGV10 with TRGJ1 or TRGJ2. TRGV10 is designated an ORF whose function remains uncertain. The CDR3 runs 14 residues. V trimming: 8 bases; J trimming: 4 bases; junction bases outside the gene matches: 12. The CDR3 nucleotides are TGTGCTGCGTGGGGCAATCATCGGTATTATAAGAAACTCTTT. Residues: CAAWGNHRYYKKLF.

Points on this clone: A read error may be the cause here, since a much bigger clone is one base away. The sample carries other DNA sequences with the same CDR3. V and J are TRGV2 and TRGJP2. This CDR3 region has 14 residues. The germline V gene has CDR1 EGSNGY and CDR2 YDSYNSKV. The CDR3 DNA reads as TGTGCCACCTGGGCTTATAGTAGCGATTGGATCAAGACGTTT. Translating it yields CATWAYSSDWIKTF.

The chain's CDR3 is CALWGNYYKKLF. In DNA form, the CDR3 reads TGTGCCTTGTGGGGAAATTATTATAAGAAACTCTTT. The V call is TRGV9, the J call TRGJ1 or TRGJ2. V lost 5 bases, J lost 1 base, and 2 bases stayed unmatched. CDR1 is GITISATS, CDR2 ISYDGTV, per germline (reference sequence). This CDR3 contains 12 residues.

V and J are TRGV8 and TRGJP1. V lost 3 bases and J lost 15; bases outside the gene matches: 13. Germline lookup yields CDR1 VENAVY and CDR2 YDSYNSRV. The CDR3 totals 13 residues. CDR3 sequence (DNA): TGTGCCACCTGGGATTCTCTATGGATTGTCAAGATATTT. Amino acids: CATWDSLWIVKIF.

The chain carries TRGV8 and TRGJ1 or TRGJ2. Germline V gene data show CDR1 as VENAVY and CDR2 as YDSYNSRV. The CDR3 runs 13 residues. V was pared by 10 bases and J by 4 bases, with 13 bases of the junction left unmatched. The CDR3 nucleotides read TGTGCCACTGGATATCCCAGATATTATAAGAAACTCTTT. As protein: CATGYPRYYKKLF.

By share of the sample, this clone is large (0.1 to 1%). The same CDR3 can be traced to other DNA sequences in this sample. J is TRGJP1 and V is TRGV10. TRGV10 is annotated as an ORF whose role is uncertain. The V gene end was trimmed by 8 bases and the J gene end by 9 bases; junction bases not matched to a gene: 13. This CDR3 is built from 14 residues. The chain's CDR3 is CAAWDIKRRWFKIF. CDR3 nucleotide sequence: TGTGCTGCGTGGGATATCAAGAGACGTTGGTTCAAGATATTT.

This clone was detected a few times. The CDR3 DNA follows: TGTGCCACCTGGGATGCCCATTCGTATTATAAGAAACTCTTT. Translating it yields CATWDAHSYYKKLF. The V and J genes are TRGV2 and TRGJ1 or TRGJ2. The CDR3 runs to 14 residues. Germline CDR1 reads EGSNGY; CDR2 reads YDSYNSKV. V lost 4 bases and J lost 4; bases outside the gene matches: 10.

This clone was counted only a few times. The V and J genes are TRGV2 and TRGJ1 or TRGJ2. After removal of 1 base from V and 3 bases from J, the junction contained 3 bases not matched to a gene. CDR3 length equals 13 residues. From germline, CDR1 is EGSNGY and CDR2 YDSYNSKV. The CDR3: CATWDGVYYKKLF. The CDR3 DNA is TGTGCCACCTGGGACGGAGTTTATTATAAGAAACTCTTT.

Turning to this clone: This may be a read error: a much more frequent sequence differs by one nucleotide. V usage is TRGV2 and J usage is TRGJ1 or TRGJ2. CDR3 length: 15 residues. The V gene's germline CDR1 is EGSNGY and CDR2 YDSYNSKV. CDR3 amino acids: CATRDGPRNTSKKLF. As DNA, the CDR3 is TGTGCCACCCGGGACGGCCCTCGTAACACCTCTAAGAAACTCTTT.

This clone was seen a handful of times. The CDR3 nucleotides are TGTGCCACCTGGGACGGGCCTTCTTGCCGTAGTGATTGGATCAAGACGTTT. It encodes CATWDGPSCRSDWIKTF. This chain links TRGV2 with TRGJP2. The CDR3 spans 17 residues. V lost 0 bases and J lost 3; bases outside the gene matches: 10. Germline V gene sequence: CDR1 EGSNGY, CDR2 YDSYNSKV.

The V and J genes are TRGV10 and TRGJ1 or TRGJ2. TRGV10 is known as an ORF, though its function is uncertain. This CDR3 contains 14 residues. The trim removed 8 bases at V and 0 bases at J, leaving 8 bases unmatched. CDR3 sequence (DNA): TGTGCTGCGTGGGATTTTAGGAATTATTATAAGAAACTCTTT. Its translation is CAAWDFRNYYKKLF.

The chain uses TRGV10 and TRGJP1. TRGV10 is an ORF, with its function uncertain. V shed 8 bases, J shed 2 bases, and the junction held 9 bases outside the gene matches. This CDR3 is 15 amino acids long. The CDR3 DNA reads TGTGCTGCGTGGGGATTAGACACCACTGGTTGGTTCAAGATATTT. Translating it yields CAAWGLDTTGWFKIF.

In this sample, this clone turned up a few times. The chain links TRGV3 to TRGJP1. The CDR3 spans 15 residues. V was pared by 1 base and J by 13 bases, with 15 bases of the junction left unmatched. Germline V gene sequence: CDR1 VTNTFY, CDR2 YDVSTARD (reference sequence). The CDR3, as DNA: TGTGCCACCTGGGACAGCCCATCCAACTTGGTGTTCAAGATATTT. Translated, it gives CATWDSPSNLVFKIF.

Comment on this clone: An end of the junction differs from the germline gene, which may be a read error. The CDR3 here is CAWSTGWFKIF. The CDR3 coding sequence is TGCGCGTGGAGCACTGGTTGGTTCAAGATATTT. This rearrangement joins TRGV10 to TRGJP1. TRGV10 belongs to the ORF category, with a function that is uncertain. The CDR3 length is 11 residues.

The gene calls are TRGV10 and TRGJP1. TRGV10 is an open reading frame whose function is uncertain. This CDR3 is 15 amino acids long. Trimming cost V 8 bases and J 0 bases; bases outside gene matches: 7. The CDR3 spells CAAWGSHTTGWFKIF. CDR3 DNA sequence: TGTGCTGCGTGGGGTTCGCATACCACTGGTTGGTTCAAGATATTT.

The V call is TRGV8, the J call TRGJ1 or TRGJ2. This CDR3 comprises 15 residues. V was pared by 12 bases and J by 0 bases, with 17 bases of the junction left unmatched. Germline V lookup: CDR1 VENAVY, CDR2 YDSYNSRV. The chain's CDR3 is CAPSDRTTNYYKKLF. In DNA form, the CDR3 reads TGTGCCCCCTCGGACAGGACGACGAATTATTATAAGAAACTCTTT.

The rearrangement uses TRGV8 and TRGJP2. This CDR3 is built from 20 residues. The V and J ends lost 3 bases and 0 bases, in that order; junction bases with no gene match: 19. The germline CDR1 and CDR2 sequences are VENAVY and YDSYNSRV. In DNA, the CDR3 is TGTGCCACCTGGGATCGCCCCGGGGCCCCTCTATATAGTAGTGATTGGATCAAGACGTTT. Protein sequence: CATWDRPGAPLYSSDWIKTF.

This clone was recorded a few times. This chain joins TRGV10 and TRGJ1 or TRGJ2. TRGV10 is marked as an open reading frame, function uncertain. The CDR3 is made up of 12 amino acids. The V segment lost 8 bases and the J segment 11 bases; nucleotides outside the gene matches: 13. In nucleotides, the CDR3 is TGTGCTGCGTGGGATTCGGGACTGGAGAAACTCTTT. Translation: CAAWDSGLEKLF.

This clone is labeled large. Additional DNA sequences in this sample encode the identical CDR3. CDR3 coding DNA: TGTGCCACCTGGGGTTATAGTAGTGATTGGATCAAGACGTTT. Translation gives CATWGYSSDWIKTF. This sequence joins TRGV8 and TRGJP2. Germline CDR1 VENAVY, CDR2 YDSYNSRV. CDR3 size: 14 residues. The V and J ends lost 5 bases and 0 bases, in that order; junction bases with no gene match: 3.

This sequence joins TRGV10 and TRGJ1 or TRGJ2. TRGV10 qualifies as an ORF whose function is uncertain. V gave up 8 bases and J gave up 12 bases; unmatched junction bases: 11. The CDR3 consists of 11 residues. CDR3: CAAWGLVGKLF. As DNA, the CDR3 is TGTGCTGCGTGGGGATTGGTGGGGAAACTCTTT.

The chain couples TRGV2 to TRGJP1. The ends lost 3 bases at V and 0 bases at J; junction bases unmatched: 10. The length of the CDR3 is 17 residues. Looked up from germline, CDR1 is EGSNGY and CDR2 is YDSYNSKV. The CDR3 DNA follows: TGTGCCACCTGGGACAGGCTCCTCAATACCACTGGTTGGTTCAAGATATTT. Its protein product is CATWDRLLNTTGWFKIF.

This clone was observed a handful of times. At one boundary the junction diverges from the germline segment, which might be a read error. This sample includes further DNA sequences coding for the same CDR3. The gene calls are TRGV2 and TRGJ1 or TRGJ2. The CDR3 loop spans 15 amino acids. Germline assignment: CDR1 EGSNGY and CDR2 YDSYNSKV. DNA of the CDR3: TGTGCCACCTGGGAACCACCCCCAATTTATTATAAGAAACTCTTC. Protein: CATWEPPPIYYKKLF.

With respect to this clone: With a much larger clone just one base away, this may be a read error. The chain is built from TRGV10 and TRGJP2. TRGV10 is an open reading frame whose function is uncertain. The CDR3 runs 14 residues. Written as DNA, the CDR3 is TGTGCTGCGTGGGATCCGAGTAGTGATTGGACCAAGACGTTT. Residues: CAAWDPSSDWTKTF.

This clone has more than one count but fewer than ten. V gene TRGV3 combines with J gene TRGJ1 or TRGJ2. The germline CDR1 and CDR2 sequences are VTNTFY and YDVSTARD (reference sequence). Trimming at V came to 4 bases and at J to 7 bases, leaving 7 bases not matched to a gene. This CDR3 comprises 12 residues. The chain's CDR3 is CATWEEFYKKLF. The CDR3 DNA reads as TGTGCCACCTGGGAGGAGTTCTATAAGAAACTCTTT.

CDR3 sequence reads: CACWIRQSGEYYKKLF. The CDR3 DNA is TGTGCCTGCTGGATTAGGCAGTCGGGTGAGTATTATAAGAAACTCTTT. This chain joins TRGV11 and TRGJ1 or TRGJ2. TRGV11 is an ORF, and what it does is uncertain. CDR3 length: 16 residues. Trimming took 1 base from V and 4 from J; bases not matched to a gene: 10.

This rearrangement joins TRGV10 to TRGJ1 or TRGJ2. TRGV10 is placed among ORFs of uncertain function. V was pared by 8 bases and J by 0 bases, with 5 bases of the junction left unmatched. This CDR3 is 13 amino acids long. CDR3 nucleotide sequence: TGTGCTGCGTGGGATCCGAATTATTATAAGAAACTCTTT. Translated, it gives CAAWDPNYYKKLF.

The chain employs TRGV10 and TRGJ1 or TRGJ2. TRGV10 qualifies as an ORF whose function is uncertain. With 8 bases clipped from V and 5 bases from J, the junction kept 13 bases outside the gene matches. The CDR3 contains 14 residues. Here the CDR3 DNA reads TGTGCTGCGTGGGATTATGTCAACGATTATAAGAAACTCTTT. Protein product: CAAWDYVNDYKKLF.

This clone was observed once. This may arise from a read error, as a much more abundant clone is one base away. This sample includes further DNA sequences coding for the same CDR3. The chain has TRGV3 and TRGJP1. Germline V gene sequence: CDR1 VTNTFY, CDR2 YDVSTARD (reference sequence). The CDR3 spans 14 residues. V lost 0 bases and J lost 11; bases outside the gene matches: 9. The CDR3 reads CATWDRPSGWFKIF. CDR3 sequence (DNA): TGTGCCACCTGGGACAGGCCTAGTGGCTGGTTCAAGATATTT.

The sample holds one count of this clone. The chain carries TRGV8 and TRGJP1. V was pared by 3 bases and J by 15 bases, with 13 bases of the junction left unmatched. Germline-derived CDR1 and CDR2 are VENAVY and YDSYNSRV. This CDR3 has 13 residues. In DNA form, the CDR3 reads TGTGCCACCTGGGATTCGTCGTGGTTGGTCAAGATATTT. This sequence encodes CATWDSSWLVKIF.

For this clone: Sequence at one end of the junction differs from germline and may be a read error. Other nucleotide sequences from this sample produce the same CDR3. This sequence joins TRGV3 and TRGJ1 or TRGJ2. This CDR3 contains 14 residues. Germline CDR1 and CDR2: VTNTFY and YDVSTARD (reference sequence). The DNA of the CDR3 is TGCGCCACCTGGGACGGTCATTATGATTATAAGAAACTCTTT. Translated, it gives CATWDGHYDYKKLF.

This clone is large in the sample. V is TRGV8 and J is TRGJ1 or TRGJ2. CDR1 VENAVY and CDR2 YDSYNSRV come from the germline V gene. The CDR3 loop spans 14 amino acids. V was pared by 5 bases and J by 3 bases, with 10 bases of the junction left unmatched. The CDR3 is CATWVPAPYYKKLF. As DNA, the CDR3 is TGTGCCACCTGGGTCCCCGCCCCTTATTATAAGAAACTCTTT.